These T cell receptor beta chains were read from a single sample in a study of shared clonotypes between healthy human individuals. The assay was immunoSEQ multiplex PCR, and TCRdb's table has in-frame clones only and misses some. The profile covers about 2.3 million clones, with just over 90% appearing a single time and approximately 0.4% taken by the ten largest. Input material: naive CD4+ T cells from PBMCs. Receptors originate from a man between 18 and 35 years old in good health. Some clones in this sample may be carry-over from other donors' samples. The CDR3 runs from the conserved cysteine through the conserved F or W. D genes are given only for firm matches. Clone size is given for some rows only: seen once, a few or many times, or a class if the clone is expanded.

TGTGCCAGCAGCGCAGGTGGTGAGCAGTTCTTC,CASSAGGEQFF,-,TRBV2,-,TRBJ2-1
TGCGCCAGCAGCTTGGGCGGAGGACTAGCGGGACCCACAGATACGCAGTATTTT,CASSLGGGLAGPTDTQYF,TRBD2,TRBV5-1,-,TRBJ2-3
TGTGCCAGCAGTCTGGCCCTACAGGGGAATGGCTACACCTTC,CASSLALQGNGYTF,TRBD1,TRBV28,once,TRBJ1-2
TGTGCCAGCCGCCGACACGTTAATGAAAAACTGTTTTTT,CASRRHVNEKLFF,-,TRBV19,-,TRBJ1-4
TGTGCCAGCAGCCAAGTAGTTTCTTATGGCTACACCTTC,CASSQVVSYGYTF,-,TRBV14,-,TRBJ1-2
TGCAGCGTAACTCGGGAGAACCAAGAGACCCAGTACTTC,CSVTRENQETQYF,-,TRBV29-1,-,TRBJ2-5
TGTGCCAGCAGCCCAAAAAGGTCAAGCTACGAGCAGTACTTC,CASSPKRSSYEQYF,-,TRBV7-2,-,TRBJ2-7
TGTGCCTGGGCCTTAGCGGGGGCTAGCACAGATACGCAGTATTTT,CAWALAGASTDTQYF,TRBD2,TRBV30,-,TRBJ2-3
TGCGCCAGCAGCGCACCCTCTGGAAACACCATATATTTT,CASSAPSGNTIYF,-,TRBV5-1,-,TRBJ1-3
TGTGCCAGCTCACCACTCTTGGGTTCTGGTGGCGAGCAGTACTTC,CASSPLLGSGGEQYF,-,TRBV18,-,TRBJ2-7
TGTGCCAGCAGTGACTTAAGCAGGGACACCATATATTTT,CASSDLSRDTIYF,-,TRBV6-1,-,TRBJ1-3
TGTGCCAGCAGTCCCCGCCCTCGGACAGATACGCAGTATTTT,CASSPRPRTDTQYF,-,TRBV28,-,TRBJ2-3
TGCGCCAGCAGCCGGACAGGGGACGGGGCAGAAAAACTGTTTTTT,CASSRTGDGAEKLFF,TRBD1,TRBV5-1,-,TRBJ1-4
TGCAGCGTTAAACGGGGCAGGGCTGCAGATACGCAGTATTTT,CSVKRGRAADTQYF,-,TRBV29-1,-,TRBJ2-3
TGTGCCAGCAGTTTAGAGGGGATGGAGTCACCCCTCCACTTT,CASSLEGMESPLHF,-,TRBV27,-,TRBJ1-6
TGCGCCAGCAGCGCGGGGGACAGCCCTACCGGGGAGCTGTTTTTT,CASSAGDSPTGELFF,-,TRBV5-1,few,TRBJ2-2
TGTGCCAGCAGTCGGTACGGGGTCGGAGATACGCAGTATTTT,CASSRYGVGDTQYF,-,TRBV25-1,-,TRBJ2-3
TGTGCCAGCAGAGGACAGGTTTCTGGAAACACCATATATTTT,CASRGQVSGNTIYF,TRBD1,TRBV2,-,TRBJ1-3
TGTGCCAGCAGCCAGACTGGGGAGGACAATGAGCAGTTCTTC,CASSQTGEDNEQFF,-,TRBV7-9,-,TRBJ2-1
TGCGCCAGCAGCCCGGGGACTAGCCCCTACGAGCAGTACTTC,CASSPGTSPYEQYF,TRBD2,TRBV5-1,-,TRBJ2-7
TGCGCCAGCAGCCTCCAGACAGCCTACAATGAGCAGTTCTTC,CASSLQTAYNEQFF,-,TRBV4-1,-,TRBJ2-1
TGTGCCAGCAGTTTATTTGCGGGAGGGGGAAGGTACGAGCAGTACTTC,CASSLFAGGGRYEQYF,TRBD2,TRBV28,-,TRBJ2-7
TGCGCCAGCAGCGTATCACAGGGGTACACCGGGGAGCTGTTTTTT,CASSVSQGYTGELFF,TRBD1,TRBV5-1,-,TRBJ2-2
TGTGCCAGCACACAGGGGGCGGACGAGCAGTACTTC,CASTQGADEQYF,TRBD1,TRBV5-5,-,TRBJ2-7
TGCGCCAGCAGCCACCCTGGCGGGAGCGCGGCAGATACGCAGTATTTT,CASSHPGGSAADTQYF,TRBD2,TRBV4-1,-,TRBJ2-3